The clone carrying this T cell receptor beta chain was observed a handful of times. Its specificity is unknown. Naive CD4+ cells had CD25+ Tregs removed. Semi-nested PCR with Nested Universal Primer A followed constant-region reverse priming of full-length variable regions. Via MiXCR, TCRdb re-called the 5' RACE reads, giving one row per CDR3 protein. In the table there are about 54,000 distinct CDR3 sequences, 15% to 20% of which are singletons. Germline V gene lookup returns CDR1 LNHDA and CDR2 SQIVND (reference sequence). V dropped 5 bases and J dropped 3 bases, with 11 bases sitting between them. There are 13 residues in the CDR3. Study observations and caveats: Greatest tumor Treg TCR overlap was with tumor naive CD4+ cells.

The source of this sequence is a female donor with breast cancer. The sequenced sample was naive CD4+ T cells sorted from blood. Sample subset: naive CD4+ T cells, CD4+CD45RA+CD25-. This chain connects TRBV19 to TRBJ2-7, with D maybe TRBD2 (6 bases). The CDR3 nucleotides are TGTGCCAGTAGTGTGGGACTGCTCTACGAGCAGTACTTC. Translating it yields CASSVGLLYEQYF.